The sequence of this TCR beta chain was determined in a study of blood T cell repertoires in COVID-19. The protocol was immunoSEQ multiplex PCR, while the TCRdb copy is restricted to in-frame clones and leaves out a portion. Here the sample spans 150,000 to 200,000 clones, roughly 80% being singletons. The germline V gene has CDR1 ENHRY and CDR2 SYGVKD. Trimming took off 6 bases at V and 4 bases at J, with 10 bases between the two ends. The CDR3 runs to 13 residues. The receptor's source is a woman aged 55-69 years with COVID-19, enrolled during active disease. The sequencing sample was made of peripheral blood. This chain links TRBV10-3 with TRBJ1-5; tentative D call: TRBD1 (6 bases). The DNA for the CDR3 is TGTGCCATCAGGGCAGGGGTTAATCAGCCCCAGCATTTT. Protein: CAIRAGVNQPQHF.